This TCR beta chain was profiled in a study of CD8+ T cells in alopecia areata listed by TCRdb under 2018. Concerning the study at large: The treated patients took part in an open-label pilot trial in which moderate-to-severe alopecia areata was treated with oral tofacitinib at 5 to 10 mg twice daily. Tofacitinib was given for 6 to 18 months, followed by 6 months of follow-up off drug to assess delayed response and recurrence. For the treated patients, the SALT score, which quantifies what percentage of scalp surface area is affected, served as the measure of disease severity. High-throughput TCRbeta sequencing was used to examine T cell clonal expansion in alopecia areata in both the C3H/HeJ mouse model and human patients. On the human side, TCRbeta sequencing was run on scalp tissue and on sorted CD4+ and CD8+ peripheral blood T cells from healthy controls and from alopecia areata patients with either patchy or totalis/universalis disease. Biopsies were taken from tofacitinib-treated patients at baseline and again at 4 and 24 weeks into treatment, and several of those patients also had a later scalp biopsy. Scalp clonality was compared among normal scalp (n=4), patchy alopecia areata scalp (n=8), and alopecia totalis/universalis scalp (n=8). The RNA source kit depended on sample type: the PAXgene miRNA kit for fixed scalp, the miRNeasy kit for PBMCs, and the RNeasy kit for mouse skin. TCRbeta CDR3 regions were amplified by immunoSEQ multiplex PCR with 35 Vbeta forward and 13 Jbeta reverse primers.

Broad study findings and their caveats: Because the treated cohort was small and included a single nonresponder, larger studies are needed to assess links between baseline CD8+ expansion and response. Compared with normal scalp, lesional scalp had higher clonality and more expanded CD8+ clones, particularly in alopecia totalis/universalis, a pattern that suggests antigenic drive. During tofacitinib treatment, many expanded lesional clones remained in scalp and blood, and this persistence may partly explain relapse after treatment is stopped. Tofacitinib significantly decreased scalp clonality and the number of expanded CD8+ clones among the top 100 scalp clones. TCR sequences shared between patients were less clear than in mice, possibly partly because of HLA diversity in the patient population. Resident alphabeta T cells in normal human skin are also sequenced, complicating scalp TCR repertoire analysis, unlike mouse skin dominated by gammadelta T cells.

The method behind the library was the immunoSEQ multiplex PCR assay. RNA was extracted from all samples and reverse transcribed into cDNA, which served as template for TCR sequencing. SuperScript III was used to make first-strand cDNA, primed with a 2:1 mix of oligo-dT and random hexamers. Amplification bias was assessed with a synthetic immune receptor repertoire, and residual bias was removed computationally. The authors' pipeline ran thus. Raw reads were preprocessed to remove errors, and CDR3 was defined by IMGT conventions from the conserved cysteine to phenylalanine. Clonality was computed as 1 minus the Shannon entropy, with the entropy normalized by log2 of the number of productive unique TCRs. CD4 or CD8 identity of scalp clones was inferred by cross-referencing scalp TCRbeta sequences with sorted blood CD4 and CD8 repertoires. In its TCRdb copy, this immuneACCESS table keeps in-frame sequences only and misses some clones. Where compared with another copy, unresolved V genes explain less than half of these, and the others have no known cause. The V and J calls and the clone size are those of that table, but D and trimming were determined from the DNA. Within this sample are 200,000 to 250,000 clones, with roughly 44% of them counted one time only. The ten largest clonotypes hold over 2% of the sample.

The intended sense of this specimen's treatment or condition label: oral pan-JAK inhibitor, 5-10 mg twice daily. Lesional scalp punch biopsies and peripheral blood were obtained from alopecia areata patients. After PBMCs were isolated by density centrifugation and stained for CD3, CD4 and CD8, a FACSAria was used to sort CD4+ and CD8+ T cells. Taken from the germline V gene, the CDR1 and CDR2 loops are SGHRS and YFSETQ. The CDR3 spans 12 residues, from the cysteine through the phenylalanine. Of the read, only the CDR3 DNA is kept; its 36 bases are in frame from base 1. The germline ends are 7 bases apart after V is trimmed by 2 bases and J by 5 bases. Notes on this clone: What this receptor recognizes is not known. No qualities accompany the bases; no much larger clone lies one base away.

The sequences come from CD4+ T cells sorted from blood, collected at approximately week 36, from a patient treated with tofacitinib. The receptor was derived from a human donor with alopecia areata. The sequence links TRBV5-1 to TRBJ2-5; the D gene remains uncertain. The CDR3 region: CASSFNMETQYF. In nucleotide form, the sequence is TGCGCCAGCAGCTTCAACATGGAGACCCAGTACTTC.